This T cell receptor (beta chain) was observed in a study of cytomegalovirus exposure and HLA in healthy donors (dated by TCRdb to the late 2010s). Describing the broader study: In an earlier analysis of 550 to 750 of the donors, less than 350 Gb of sequence data and 95 million to 130 million unique TCR beta sequences from 180 million or so T cells were reported. In a later genetic analysis, genome-wide SNP genotypes for about 55% of the roughly 670 donors were used, and that subset was treated as a discovery cohort. An early release that covered about 600 HLA-typed donors contained approximately 300 gigabases of sequencing data and tens of millions of unique TCR sequences. HLA typing included class I and class II loci at four-digit resolution. To study patterns of TCR occurrence, a later analysis re-analyzed previously published TCR beta repertoires from 666 donors and added high-resolution HLA genotyping. The study aimed to test whether cataloging public T cell receptors could reveal signatures of past pathogen exposure. Typing coverage differed by locus: A, B, C, DRB1 and DQB1 were typed in roughly 620-640 donors, DQA1 in about 500, DPA1 in nearly 610, and DPB1 in approximately 450. Of the roughly 400 genotyped donors, roughly 80% fell in the genetic ancestry cluster associated with self-reported Caucasian donors. Roughly 5 DR-DQ haplotypes were handled as single units for association and clustering, since linkage in the cohort was strong. The study used immunosequencing to profile the T cell repertoires of under 700 subjects and linked those repertoires to cytomegalovirus serostatus. Besides the first cohort of 666 subjects, a separate validation cohort made up of some 110 different subjects was used. To predict cytomegalovirus infection status, the study combined high-throughput TCR immunosequencing, statistical association of individual TCRs with disease status, and machine learning. An earlier analysis of nearly 600 of the donors applied high-throughput TCR beta sequencing to assess whether each TCR beta V gene segment acted as functional or pseudogenic. Every discovery cohort repertoire had been produced on one sequencing platform. Donor age, sex, ethnicity and CMV serostatus were collected together with the repertoire data. Rather than drawing on any new phenotypic data, the later analysis identified candidate immune exposures from TCR beta sequences and the way those sequences occurred across donors. Across about 370 genotyped donors of the cohort, an average of approximately 240,000 unique TCR beta nucleotide sequences per donor were sequenced, and 15% to 20% of those sequences were non-productive.

The protocol used for the library was the immunoSEQ multiplex PCR assay. The multiplex PCR relied on a mix of 60 forward primers for TCR Vbeta segments and 13 reverse primers for TCR Jbeta segments. Amplification of the CDR3 region of rearranged TCR beta genes was performed with a multiplex PCR assay on genomic DNA. On the Illumina HiSeq System, the amplified TCR beta libraries were sequenced as 87-base-pair reads. The study's own analysis went as follows. A later analysis counted about 80 million unique TCR beta chains across the 500 to 850 repertoires, and some 11 million of these chains were shared by at least two donors. To remove PCR and sequencing errors, raw reads were error-corrected and collapsed into unique sequences using a nearest-neighbor algorithm that merged closely related sequences. To assign V, D and J gene segments, CDR3 sequences were aligned to IMGT reference sequences. For a sequence to be retained, at least a six-nucleotide match to both a V gene segment and a J gene segment was required. A rearrangement was called productive if the CDR3 had no stop codons and remained in frame with V and J, and every other rearrangement was called non-productive. Following IMGT convention, CDR3 was defined as the stretch from the second conserved V-encoded cysteine to the conserved J-encoded phenylalanine. The earlier analysis of about 570 of the donors excluded any sequence lacking an unambiguous match to a single V gene segment. An earlier analysis of some 500 of the donors classified V segments as functional when productive rearrangements were above 56.7% and as segregating when the standard deviation between donors was above 5%. To diagnose cytomegalovirus status from the catalog of TCR beta chain sequences, a statistical classification framework was built. In a later analysis, V and J genes were assigned by comparing TCR nucleotide sequences against IMGT/GENE-DB human TR gene sequences. In a later analysis, CDR3 sequences and most-parsimonious VDJ recombination scenarios were assigned using the TCRdist pipeline. In a later analysis, each TCR beta chain was defined by its CDR3 amino acid sequence together with its V-gene family, and reads lacking a unique V-gene family were excluded. As a way to deal with suspected cross-contamination and a sequencing artifact, a later analysis dropped 500 to 700 nucleotide sequences that were highly shared and had low generation probability. A later analysis calculated a clonal expansion index for each public chain from normalized within-repertoire ranks of inferred template counts. In a later analysis, generation probabilities were computed using a VDJ recombination model fitted to out-of-frame rearrangements, and the results were checked against IGoR. In a later analysis, hypergeometric tests were used to score TCR-TCR, TCR-HLA and TCR-CMV co-occurrence, with a repertoire-size bias correction applied to TCR pairs. False discovery rates were estimated in a later analysis by permuting HLA or CMV assignments 20 times. In a later analysis, co-occurring TCRs were grouped using DBSCAN, with TCRdist sequence similarity added in when clustering inside HLA-allele-positive subsets. Co-occurrence clustering excluded repertoires with fewer than 30,000 or more than 120,000 public chains, plus five with anomalous nucleotide sharing. The source is immuneACCESS, and TCRdb retained only in-frame sequences with V and J called. Part of the clones is not carried over; for the studies checked, unresolved V genes explain less than half of this, and the remainder is unexplained. V and J calls and clone size are given by that table; D and trimming were obtained from the DNA. The sample records about 120,000 clones, over 65% of which are singletons. The ten biggest clones cover roughly an eighth of the sample.

The cohort was made up of roughly 670 healthy bone marrow donors. At the time of sampling, all cohort members were nominally healthy, though unrecorded immune exposures were likely present. The donor was CMV seropositive and belonged to the group of around 300 seropositive cohort members. Each donor provided a peripheral blood sample, and peripheral blood mononuclear cells were used for TCR beta sequencing. The Qiagen DNeasy Blood Extraction Kit was used to extract genomic DNA from the blood cell samples. Overall study outcomes, separate from this receptor: A further reported finding was that TCR beta sequences accurately predicted the HLA-A and HLA-B alleles for most subjects in the first cohort. Over 15 rarely observed V segments, including chromosome 9 orphons, were excluded from the earlier analysis of just under 600 of the donors because counts were too low. In vitro tests confirmed that a few of the cytomegalovirus-associated TCR beta chains recognize cytomegalovirus antigens. CMV serostatus was the only immune exposure information available for the cohort. In an earlier analysis of fewer than 700 of the donors, most TCR beta V segments appeared in productive rearrangements about 90% or about 30% of the time, broadly matching IMGT annotations. Linkage disequilibrium might explain the correlated functional status among segregating V segments, but an unknown experimental factor could not be excluded. Because HLA typing was unavailable for some donors at each locus, only the typed subset was used in association tests. Several of the top co-occurrence clusters appeared to be linked to parvovirus B19, influenza, CMV and Epstein-Barr virus, according to a later analysis. In a later genetic analysis, fewer N-insertions in productive TCRs were reported among donors in an Asian-associated ancestry cluster than the roughly 700-donor mean. V-gene and J-gene trimming of TCR beta chains was associated with a missense DCLRE1C variant in a later genetic analysis, and the association was replicated in an independent cohort. Because the 87-base-pair reads could not distinguish some IMGT-functional V segments, including TRBV6-2 and TRBV6-3, those segments were excluded. According to a later analysis, TCR association rates differed among HLA loci, with DRB1 alleles showing the most associated TCRs and HLA-C alleles showing the fewest. This cohort had only TCR beta chains sequenced, and the lack of alpha or paired-chain data limited which features could be detected. Specific HLA alleles were associated with 15,000 to 20,000 TCR beta sequences at a false discovery rate of 0.05 in a later analysis. Most TCR sequences were observed very rarely across donors, whereas some public TCRs were present in many individuals. A total of 164 TCR beta chains were listed by the study as associated with cytomegalovirus. A cluster of highly shared sequence variants was judged likely to represent a technical artifact of the sequencing pipeline. The authors suggested that the approach could potentially be generalized to other disease states and immunological phenotypes. Assigning TCR associations to individual alleles was difficult when HLA alleles, especially DR and DQ, strongly co-occurred. The classifier was reported to diagnose cytomegalovirus status with high specificity and sensitivity in both the original cohort and the validation cohort. According to a later analysis, most CMV-associated TCR beta chains appeared to be HLA-restricted, and the HLA associations seemed to be driven largely by CMV exposure. In a later analysis, HLA-associated TCR beta chains were found to be more clonally expanded and to have lower generation probabilities than equally common non-associated chains. Presence/absence analyses assumed roughly uniform sequencing depth across donors, an assumption that may not hold.

Remarks on this clone: Its antigen specificity is not known. No base quality values were provided; no much bigger clone lies one nucleotide off.

The CDR3, from cysteine to phenylalanine, totals 12 residues. Only CDR3 DNA remains: 36 bases, in frame from the first base. Reading the germline V gene gives CDR1 MGHRA and CDR2 YSYEKL. At the junction V is shortened by 2 bases and J by 14 bases, with 12 bases in between. The rearrangement combines TRBV4-1 with TRBJ1-4, with no confidently assigned D gene. The sequence derives from a man aged 30-40 years in good health and CMV-seropositive. Material for sequencing was PBMCs. The DNA reads TGCGCCAGCAGCCAACCCCCGGGGAGGCTGTTTTTT. Its translation is CASSQPPGRLFF.